Described below is a single T cell receptor (beta chain) sequence and its context. Its antigen is unidentified. Trimming cost V 5 bases and J 2 bases, with 16 bases left between them. From germline, CDR1 is SGHRS and CDR2 YFSETQ. This CDR3 is 16 amino acids long. This sample stems from a study of T cell responses to AZD1222 COVID-19 vaccine. The repertoire was sequenced with immunoSEQ multiplex PCR; TCRdb's copy has only in-frame clones and lacks some. The sample includes under 170,000 clones, 75% to 95% of them seen just once. Analyses pooled second doses at about 4 or about 12 weeks. Study results and caveats: It should be noted that donors were predominantly white British and more often female, and clonal diversity was possibly underestimated.

This TCR came from an adult who received the AZD1222 COVID-19 vaccine. The source material was peripheral blood, sampled 28 days after the second AZD1222 dose. The chain carries TRBV5-1 and TRBJ2-2; possibly TRBD1 for D (6 bases). CDR3 sequence: CASSPDRLRNTGELFF. As DNA, the CDR3 is TGCGCCAGCAGTCCTGACAGGCTGCGAAACACCGGGGAGCTGTTTTTT.